The 26 T cell receptor beta chains presented below share a single source sample, sequenced in a study of Ad26.COV2.S vaccination and SARS-CoV-2 variants. Specified treatment: 15 to 20 received Ad26.COV2.S at low or high dose, single or two shots; five or six received placebo; per-sample allocation not given. The samples were gathered on day 63 after the first injection of vaccine or placebo. Libraries were prepared by immunoSEQ multiplex PCR; TCRdb keeps only in-frame clonotypes and omits some of them. The data show roughly 500,000 clones, with roughly nine tenths seen just once and 2% to 3% held by the top ten. This material consisted of peripheral blood, taken in a trial of Ad26.COV2.S vaccine versus placebo. The receptors here all came from a person between 18 and 60 years old who received the Ad26.COV2.S COVID-19 vaccine or a placebo.

This chain joins TRBV12-5 and TRBJ2-1, with 10 bases aligning to TRBD2. The junction had 11 bases not matched to a gene; V was cut back by 5 bases and J by 7 bases. This CDR3 is built from 16 residues. Germline V gene sequence: CDR1 LGHNT, CDR2 FRNRAP. CDR3 DNA sequence: TGTGCTAGTGGTCGGCGGACTAGCGGCCTTTTAAATGAGCAGTTCTTC. Amino acid sequence: CASGRRTSGLLNEQFF.

The rearrangement uses TRBV7-3 and TRBJ2-1, with D tentatively TRBD1 (5 bases). Trimming shortened V by 5 bases and J by 0 bases, and 14 bases separated the two germline ends. The germline CDR1 and CDR2 sequences are SGHTA and FQGTGA. The CDR3 length is 16 residues. The CDR3 coding sequence is TGTGCCAGCAGCCCCAGCCGACAGAGCTCCTACAATGAGCAGTTCTTC. This encodes CASSPSRQSSYNEQFF.

The V gene is TRBV5-1, the J gene TRBJ2-3, with 11 nucleotides matching TRBD2. V was pared by 1 base and J by 2 bases, with 6 bases of the junction left unmatched. The CDR3 has 17 amino acids. Germline values: CDR1 SGHRS, CDR2 YFSETQ. Written as DNA, the CDR3 is TGCGCCAGCAGCTTGACCGGGACTAGCGGAACCACAGATACGCAGTATTTT. Translation gives CASSLTGTSGTTDTQYF.

The chain links TRBV5-5 to TRBJ2-1; a possible D gene is TRBD1 (7 bases). From germline, CDR1 is SGHKS and CDR2 YYEKEE (reference sequence). This CDR3 is built from 15 residues. The V and J ends lost 0 bases and 8 bases respectively, with 15 bases between them. This CDR3 is CASSLGQGGGYEQFF. Written as DNA, the CDR3 is TGTGCCAGCAGCTTGGGGCAGGGGGGCGGTTATGAGCAGTTCTTC. Full variable domain (rest looked up from reference TRBV5-5 and TRBJ2-1): DAGVTQSPTHLIKTRGQQVTLRCSPISGHKSVSWYQQVLGQGPQFIFQYYEKEERGRGNFPDRFSARQFPNYSSELNVNALLLGDSALYLCASSLGQGGGYEQFFGPGTRLTVL.

CDR3 region: CASSYNIRTEAFF. As DNA, the CDR3 is TGTGCCAGCAGTTATAATATCAGGACTGAAGCTTTCTTT. The chain employs TRBV6-5 and TRBJ1-1; no firm D call. The length of the CDR3 is 13 residues. Trimming stripped 3 bases from V and 5 bases from J, with 10 bases between. Germline values: CDR1 MNHEY, CDR2 SVGAGI.

The chain employs TRBV19 and TRBJ2-2; TRBD2 is a possible D gene (7 bases). Germline values: CDR1 LNHDA, CDR2 SQIVND (reference sequence). This CDR3 comprises 16 residues. V was pared by 6 bases and J by 6 bases, with 20 bases between. The CDR3 spells CASRRGGDQPPGELFF. DNA of the CDR3: TGTGCCAGTAGACGAGGGGGGGACCAACCCCCCGGGGAGCTGTTTTTT. The whole variable domain, filled in from reference TRBV19 and TRBJ2-2, reads DGGITQSPKYLFRKEGQNVTLSCEQNLNHDAMYWYRQDPGQGLRLIYYSQIVNDFQKGDIAEGYSVSREKKESFPLTVTSAQKNPTAFYLCASRRGGDQPPGELFFGEGSRLTVL.

The chain is built from TRBV7-2 and TRBJ2-1; 8 bases are shared with TRBD2. From germline, CDR1 is SGHTA and CDR2 FQGNSA. V was pared by 5 bases and J by 0 bases, with 9 bases of the junction left unmatched. The CDR3 totals 17 residues. The CDR3 reads CASSPQPGGNSYNEQFF. The CDR3, as DNA: TGTGCCAGCAGCCCCCAACCGGGGGGGAACTCCTACAATGAGCAGTTCTTC.

The rearrangement links TRBV9 to TRBJ2-7; 7 nucleotides line up with TRBD2. Germline trimming cut 4 bases from V and 3 bases from J; bases unmatched to any gene: 10. The CDR3 is 15 residues long. Germline V gene sequence: CDR1 SGDLS, CDR2 YYNGEE. The DNA of the CDR3 is TGTGCCAGCAGCCCAAACTCTGGGGACTACTACGAGCAGTACTTC. It translates to CASSPNSGDYYEQYF.

This sequence joins TRBV5-1 and TRBJ1-1; D gene uncertain. Per the germline V gene, CDR1 is SGHRS and CDR2 is YFSETQ. V dropped 3 bases and J dropped 1 base, with 10 bases sitting between them. The CDR3 is made up of 14 amino acids. CDR3 residues: CASSSKGGNTEAFF. As DNA, the CDR3 is TGCGCCAGCAGCTCCAAGGGAGGGAACACTGAAGCTTTCTTT.

This clone was recorded only once. CDR3 in DNA: TGTGCCACCAGTGACCTAAAGCGGGGTTCAGCAGATACGCAGTATTTT. Its protein product is CATSDLKRGSADTQYF. The chain uses TRBV24-1 and TRBJ2-3; TRBD2 matches at 7 bases. The V gene's germline CDR1 is KGHDR and CDR2 SFDVKD. The CDR3 is 16 amino acids. The V segment lost 4 bases and the J segment 4 bases; nucleotides outside the gene matches: 10.

The chain is built from TRBV4-1 and TRBJ1-2, with TRBD1 as a possible D gene (5 bases). The germline gives CDR1 MGHRA, CDR2 YSYEKL. Trimming stripped 5 bases from V and 3 bases from J, with 22 bases between. The CDR3 sequence is 17 residues long. The CDR3 region has the DNA TGCGCCAGCAGCGTTACCAGGGCCCAGCTTTCTTACTATGGCTACACCTTC. Its protein product is CASSVTRAQLSYYGYTF.

CDR3 region: CASSFQGNSPLHF. CDR3 DNA: TGTGCCAGTAGTTTCCAGGGGAATTCACCCCTCCACTTT. The genes are TRBV19 and TRBJ1-6, with D possibly TRBD1 on 6 matching bases. CDR1 is LNHDA and CDR2 is SQIVND in the germline V gene (reference sequence). V lost 5 bases to trimming and J lost 7 bases, with 9 bases between them. CDR3 length: 13 amino acids. The variable domain in full, completed from reference TRBV19 and TRBJ1-6, reads DGGITQSPKYLFRKEGQNVTLSCEQNLNHDAMYWYRQDPGQGLRLIYYSQIVNDFQKGDIAEGYSVSREKKESFPLTVTSAQKNPTAFYLCASSFQGNSPLHFGNGTRLTVT.

This clone was counted only a few times. The chain is built from TRBV4-1 and TRBJ2-7; 10 bases map to TRBD2. The CDR3 runs to 16 residues. The J segment lost 3 bases and the V segment lost 0 bases, leaving 5 bases of the junction unmatched. Germline V gene sequence: CDR1 MGHRA, CDR2 YSYEKL. In DNA form, the CDR3 reads TGCGCCAGCAGCCAAGATAGGCCTAGCGGGAGCTACGAGCAGTACTTC. Protein product: CASSQDRPSGSYEQYF.

The chain employs TRBV5-1 and TRBJ1-4; D is unclear. With 1 base removed from V and 6 bases from J, the gap between germline ends came to 16 bases. From germline, CDR1 is SGHRS and CDR2 YFSETQ. The CDR3 length is 16 residues. The CDR3 coding sequence is TGCGCCAGCAGCTTGTTGAAGGGCGGGGTAGATGAAAAACTGTTTTTT. This translates into CASSLLKGGVDEKLFF.

DNA of the CDR3: TGTGCCAGCAGGAGACAGGACCAAGCTTTCTTT. This gives the protein CASRRQDQAFF. This rearrangement joins TRBV12-3 or TRBV12-4 to TRBJ1-1, with TRBD1 as a possible D gene (6 bases). The CDR3 length is 11 residues. Trimming shortened V by 6 bases and J by 9 bases, and 11 bases separated the two germline ends.

The chain uses TRBV6-1 and TRBJ2-7; no firm D call. Germline lookup yields CDR1 MNHNS and CDR2 SASEGT. The CDR3 is 14 residues long. The V gene lost 2 bases and the J gene lost 4 bases, with 12 bases spanning the gap. The CDR3 DNA reads TGTGCCAGCAGTGAAAACTTCTCGGAGTACGAGCAGTACTTC. Translation gives CASSENFSEYEQYF.

Here the CDR3 DNA reads TGCGCCAGCAGCCAAGATTCGCTAGCGGGGGGGCAAAGGAACGATGAGCAGTTCTTC. It translates to CASSQDSLAGGQRNDEQFF. The rearrangement joins TRBV4-3 to TRBJ2-1, with TRBD2 identical over 12 bases. With V trimmed by 0 bases and J by 8 bases, 14 bases remained unmatched. This CDR3 is built from 19 residues. Germline CDR1 is LGHNA and CDR2 is YSLEER.

V and J are TRBV7-9 and TRBJ2-3, with 8 positions matching TRBD2. Trimming at V came to 3 bases and at J to 2 bases, leaving 7 bases not matched to a gene. CDR1 SEHNR and CDR2 FQNEAQ come from the germline V gene (reference sequence). This CDR3 has 16 residues. CDR3 in DNA: TGTGCCAGCAGCTTGAGGCGGGGGGCGAACACAGATACGCAGTATTTT. Its translation: CASSLRRGANTDTQYF.

This sequence joins TRBV29-1 and TRBJ1-1; D is unclear. The CDR3 covers 13 residues. Germline-derived CDR1 and CDR2 are SQVTM and ANQGSEA. V was cut by 4 bases and J by 8 bases, with 17 bases left in between. CDR3 in amino acids: CSVGGVAALEAFF. The CDR3 DNA is TGCAGCGTTGGGGGTGTGGCAGCTCTAGAAGCTTTCTTT.

V usage is TRBV5-4 and J usage is TRBJ2-2; TRBD2 is a possible D gene (5 bases). Trimming pared 4 bases from V and 8 bases from J, leaving 15 bases between. Germline V gene sequence: CDR1 SGHNT, CDR2 YYREEE (reference sequence). The CDR3 covers 14 residues. CDR3 bases: TGTGCCAGCAGCCCCGAGACCCGGAGGGGGGAGCTGTTTTTT. It translates to CASSPETRRGELFF.

Regarding this clone: This specimen includes other DNA sequences encoding the same CDR3. The gene calls are TRBV18 and TRBJ1-4; the match to TRBD1 covers 8 bases. The CDR3 totals 15 residues. V shed 3 bases and J 7 bases; nucleotides not matched to a gene: 7. The germline V gene has CDR1 KGHSH and CDR2 LQKENI. The CDR3 DNA is TGTGCCAGCTCACCCCTCGGACAGGGAGGTGAAAAACTGTTTTTT. Protein product: CASSPLGQGGEKLFF. Full variable domain (outside the CDR3, taken from reference TRBV18 and TRBJ1-4): NAGVMQNPRHLVRRRGQEARLRCSPMKGHSHVYWYRQLPEEGLKFMVYLQKENIIDESGMPKERFSAEFPKEGPSILRIQQVVRGDSAAYFCASSPLGQGGEKLFFGSGTQLSVL.

The rearrangement uses TRBV5-1 and TRBJ2-5; 9 positions match TRBD2. This CDR3 is built from 14 residues. Trimming removed 3 bases from V and 3 bases from J; junction bases left unmatched: 3. From germline, CDR1 is SGHRS and CDR2 YFSETQ. The DNA for the CDR3 is TGCGCCAGCAGCTCAGCGGGGGGAGAAGAGACCCAGTACTTC. Amino acids: CASSSAGGEETQYF.

This rearrangement joins TRBV12-3 or TRBV12-4 to TRBJ1-1; 7 bases are shared with TRBD1. This CDR3 has 13 residues. V dropped 10 bases and J dropped 4; count of bases not matched to a gene: 9. CDR3 DNA sequence: TGTGCCACCTTGAGGGGGCCGGTCACTGAAGCTTTCTTT. It codes for CATLRGPVTEAFF.

The chain uses TRBV11-1 and TRBJ2-3, with 7 bases fitting TRBD2. V shed 4 bases and J 3 bases; nucleotides not matched to a gene: 4. Germline CDR1 and CDR2: SGHAT and FQDESV (reference sequence). This CDR3 region has 14 residues. The CDR3 sequence is CASSSTGGTDTQYF. The CDR3 DNA follows: TGTGCCAGCAGCTCCACGGGGGGTACAGATACGCAGTATTTT.

The gene calls are TRBV5-8 and TRBJ1-1, with D possibly matching TRBD1 (5 bases). Per germline, CDR1 SGHTS and CDR2 YDEGEE. Trimming stripped 4 bases from V and 5 bases from J, with 15 bases between. CDR3 length equals 14 residues. The DNA for the CDR3 is TGTGCCAGCAGCGCAACGGAGGACACTACTGAAGCTTTCTTT. Protein product: CASSATEDTTEAFF.

This chain uses TRBV7-3 with TRBJ2-5; tentative D call: TRBD2 (5 bases). The CDR3 runs to 16 residues. V dropped 2 bases and J dropped 7 bases, with 20 bases sitting between them. Germline-derived CDR1 and CDR2 are SGHTA and FQGTGA. The CDR3 bases are TGTGCCAGCAGCTTACCTGAGACTCCCCCCCGGGGGACCCAGTACTTC. This sequence encodes CASSLPETPPRGTQYF.